The source of this T cell receptor (beta chain) is a study of T cell repertoires in cytomegalovirus infection (dated by TCRdb to about 2019). The study in broad terms: The HLA type of each donor mattered for the analysis, because public TCR beta signatures pointed to carriage of CMV infection along with the matching HLA type.

Sequencing was performed on an Illumina HiSeq 1500. TCRdb reran the public reads through fastp at Q25 and MiXCR, keeping productive beta chains. Duplicate CDR3 protein sequences are folded into a single record with the most common DNA and genes. The sample profile shows around 550,000 distinct CDR3 sequences; about 26% of them were found once. Around 14% of the sample rests with the top ten. On the study overall, not on this receptor specifically: The ex vivo response was dominated by HLA-C-restricted CMV-specific TCR beta clonotypes, which also provided the single most frequent clonotype in two of eight donors. In both this cohort and an independent roughly 400-donor cohort, the cumulative frequency of public TCR beta family members distinguished carriers of CMV infection plus the relevant HLA type.

Ends trimmed: V by 2 bases, J by 2 bases; bases unmatched to a gene: 7. From the cysteine up to the phenylalanine, the CDR3 has a length of 16 residues. CDR3 DNA only is kept here, 48 bases in frame from base 1. A single count supports this clonotype. The antigen this receptor binds is unknown. No base qualities exist here, and no much larger clone lies one base off it. Evidence from a single read is weak. The rearrangement joined TRBV12-3 or TRBV12-4 to TRBJ2-3, and 7 junctional nucleotides match TRBD1. The source of this sequence is a human donor in good health (CMV status not recorded). Some clones in this sample may be carry-over from other donors' samples. Sequenced input: PBMCs. At the DNA level, the sequence is TGTGCCAGCAGTTTAAACGAAGGACAGGTCACAGATACGCAGTATTTT. It encodes CASSLNEGQVTDTQYF.